Following are 20 T cell receptor beta chains from one sample sequenced in a study of blood T cell repertoires in COVID-19 (TCRdb year 2020). The library was built by means of the immunoSEQ multiplex PCR assay. TCRdb's version of the immuneACCESS table is confined to in-frame rearrangements and falls short of the full clone set. An unresolved V gene accounts for under half of the shortfall where checked; the remainder is of unknown origin. Across this sample there are 20,000 to 30,000 clones, with 94% seen only once. The leading ten clones occupy 4% of the sample. The sequencing input was peripheral blood. The receptors come from a woman in her fifties or sixties with active COVID-19.

The chain recombines TRBV18 with TRBJ1-1, with 11 bases matching TRBD1. Germline CDR1 KGHSH, CDR2 LQKENI. V shed 1 base and J 3 bases; nucleotides not matched to a gene: 7. The CDR3 runs to 17 residues. CDR3 nucleotides: TGTGCCAGCTCACCACGAGGACAGGGGGCGGGGGACACTGAAGCTTTCTTT. Translating gives CASSPRGQGAGDTEAFF.

CDR3 amino acids: CASGGTQAGGELFF. Written as DNA, the CDR3 is TGTGCCAGCGGGGGGACTCAGGCGGGCGGGGAGCTGTTTTTT. The J gene is TRBJ2-2, the V gene TRBV2; TRBD2 is a possible D gene (6 bases). Germline lookup yields CDR1 SNHLY and CDR2 FYNNEI. The CDR3 runs to 14 residues. With 8 bases removed from V and 7 bases from J, the gap between germline ends came to 17 bases. The full variable domain, its missing parts supplied by reference TRBV2 and TRBJ2-2, is EPEVTQTPSHQVTQMGQEVILRCVPISNHLYFYWYRQILGQKVEFLVSFYNNEISEKSEIFDDQFSVERPDGSNFTLKIRSTKLEDSAMYFCASGGTQAGGELFFGEGSRLTVL.

The J gene is TRBJ2-2, the V gene TRBV27, with 8 positions matching TRBD2. Germline V gene lookup returns CDR1 MNHEY and CDR2 SMNVEV (reference sequence). The V gene end was trimmed by 8 bases and the J gene end by 5 bases; junction bases not matched to a gene: 7. There are 14 residues in the CDR3. The CDR3 spells CASHTGGDTGELFF. In DNA, the CDR3 is TGTGCCAGCCACACGGGGGGGGATACCGGGGAGCTGTTTTTT.

This chain joins TRBV3-1 (or the pseudogene TRBV3-2) and TRBJ2-1, with a possible D match to TRBD1 (5 bases). Trimming shortened V by 1 base and J by 2 bases, and 9 bases separated the two germline ends. This CDR3 spans 15 amino acids. CDR1 LGHDT and CDR2 YNNKEL come from the germline V gene (reference sequence). The CDR3 protein is CASSQAQGTYNEQFF. Here the CDR3 DNA reads TGTGCCAGCAGCCAAGCCCAGGGAACCTACAATGAGCAGTTCTTC.

V is TRBV18 and J is TRBJ2-7; no clear D gene. V was clipped by 4 bases and J by 5 bases, with 15 bases between them. Germline CDR1 and CDR2: KGHSH and LQKENI. The CDR3 spans 14 residues. In DNA form, the CDR3 reads TGTGCCAGCTCACAGCCGGGTGTTGTGGACGAGCAGTACTTC. It encodes CASSQPGVVDEQYF.

The chain couples TRBV7-6 to TRBJ2-1, with TRBD2 matching over 7 bases. CDR1 is SGHVS, CDR2 FNYEAQ, per germline. J gave up 16 bases and V 2 bases, and 14 bases lay outside the gene matches. The CDR3 consists of 14 residues. CDR3: CASSLFVAAGEIFF. The CDR3 DNA is TGTGCCAGCAGCTTATTTGTTGCCGCGGGAGAAATATTCTTC.

The rearrangement links TRBV19 to TRBJ2-1; TRBD2 matches 8 bases. This CDR3 spans 21 amino acids. Germline lookup yields CDR1 LNHDA and CDR2 SQIVND (reference sequence). V gave up 3 bases and J gave up 0 bases; unmatched junction bases: 19. The CDR3 coding sequence is TGTGCCAGTAGTATCAGGCCGGGGGTTTGGCGGGAGGACCTCTCCTACAATGAGCAGTTCTTC. It is translated as CASSIRPGVWREDLSYNEQFF.

J is TRBJ1-5 and V is TRBV23-1; TRBD1 aligns across 10 bases. TRBV23-1 is an open reading frame, and its role is uncertain. V shed 4 bases and J 3 bases; nucleotides not matched to a gene: 12. The CDR3 loop spans 18 amino acids. Written as DNA, the CDR3 is TGCGCCAGCAGTCGAGGACAGGGGGGCGAATTATACAATCAGCCCCAGCATTTT. It encodes CASSRGQGGELYNQPQHF.

This clone was recorded only once. This sequence joins TRBV12-3 or TRBV12-4 and TRBJ1-5; D may be TRBD1 (5 bases). The V and J ends lost 6 bases and 5 bases respectively, with 11 bases between them. The CDR3 contains 13 residues. The chain's CDR3 is CASSPARDQPQHF. CDR3 nucleotides: TGTGCCAGCAGCCCCGCCAGGGATCAGCCCCAGCATTTT.

The chain recombines TRBV15 with TRBJ2-7; TRBD2 is a possible D gene (7 bases). CDR3 length equals 15 residues. Germline loops: CDR1 LNHNV, CDR2 YYDKDF (reference sequence). V was clipped by 0 bases and J by 7 bases, with 16 bases between them. CDR3 sequence reads: CATSRDQGGAREQYV. The CDR3, as DNA: TGTGCCACCAGCAGAGATCAAGGGGGGGCAAGAGAGCAGTACGTC.

This clone was counted once. The chain uses TRBV6-2 or TRBV6-3 and TRBJ2-1; TRBD1 aligns across 7 bases. V was pared by 0 bases and J by 4 bases, with 6 bases of the junction left unmatched. Germline V gene lookup returns CDR1 MNHEY and CDR2 SVGEGT. The CDR3 is 16 amino acids. The CDR3 protein is CASSYSRDRVYNEQFF. As DNA, the CDR3 is TGTGCCAGCAGTTACTCGAGGGACAGAGTTTACAATGAGCAGTTCTTC.

This clone was counted once. The chain is built from TRBV28 and TRBJ2-1, with TRBD2 as a possible D gene (5 bases). CDR1 and CDR2 from the germline V gene are MDHEN and SYDVKM. The ends were cut back, 5 bases at V and 6 bases at J, with 26 bases in the middle. The CDR3 runs 18 residues. The CDR3 is CASSPPSSSLTEGNEQFF. Here the CDR3 DNA reads TGTGCCAGCAGTCCCCCGTCTAGCTCCCTAACCGAGGGCAATGAGCAGTTCTTC.

The rearrangement joins TRBV6-6 to TRBJ1-5; a weak D match, TRBD1 (6 bases). The V end lost 6 bases, the J end lost 4 bases, and 10 bases lay between the germline ends. The CDR3 spans 13 residues. CDR1 and CDR2 from the germline V gene are MNHNY and SVGAGI (reference sequence). CDR3 protein: CASRPGTNQPQHF. Written as DNA, the CDR3 is TGTGCCAGCAGACCCGGGACAAATCAGCCCCAGCATTTT.

The chain links TRBV7-9 to TRBJ1-5; 12 bases match TRBD1. The germline V gene encodes CDR1 SEHNR and CDR2 FQNEAQ (reference sequence). The CDR3 totals 17 residues. The junction had 11 bases not matched to a gene; V was cut back by 5 bases and J by 6 bases. The CDR3 reads CASSKGQGAEEGQPQHF. The CDR3 DNA sequence: TGTGCCAGCAGCAAGGGACAGGGGGCGGAGGAGGGTCAGCCCCAGCATTTT.

The rearrangement links TRBV4-2 to TRBJ1-3; D uncertain. The CDR3 is 18 residues long. From germline, CDR1 is LGHNA and CDR2 YNFKEQ. Trimming left V 1 base short and J 0 bases short, with 16 bases between. For the CDR3, the DNA is TGTGCCAGCAGCCAAGTACGATCCGCACTGAGCTCTGGAAACACCATATATTTT. Its translation is CASSQVRSALSSGNTIYF.

This clone was counted a few times. This chain joins TRBV19 and TRBJ2-5, with 7 bases matching TRBD2. Unmatched junction bases numbered 3, after V lost 1 base and J lost 4 bases. The CDR3 loop spans 14 amino acids. Germline CDR1 is LNHDA and CDR2 is SQIVND (reference sequence). The CDR3 is CASSIGGRGETQYF. Here the CDR3 DNA reads TGTGCCAGTAGTATAGGAGGGAGGGGAGAGACCCAGTACTTC.

This rearrangement joins TRBV19 to TRBJ1-4; a weak D match, TRBD1 (6 bases). V lost 7 bases and J lost 6, with 18 bases in between. Germline CDR1 LNHDA, CDR2 SQIVND (reference sequence). The CDR3 contains 15 residues. CDR3 in DNA: TGTGCCAGTAACGTACGGGGCAGGGGTGATGAAAAACTGTTTTTT. Protein product: CASNVRGRGDEKLFF.

The chain recombines TRBV2 with TRBJ2-3, with D possibly TRBD2 on 6 matching bases. Germline V lookup: CDR1 SNHLY, CDR2 FYNNEI. The CDR3 has 15 residues. Trimming left V 5 bases short and J 2 bases short, with 14 bases between. CDR3: CASSSTSRDTDTQYF. DNA for the CDR3: TGTGCCAGCAGTTCGACTAGTAGGGACACAGATACGCAGTATTTT.

The gene calls are TRBV7-9 and TRBJ1-4; TRBD1 aligns across 7 bases. Per the germline V gene, CDR1 is SEHNR and CDR2 is FQNEAQ (reference sequence). J lost 1 base, V lost 5 bases, and 13 bases had no gene match. The CDR3 has 18 residues. DNA of the CDR3: TGTGCCAGCAGCGGTGGGAAGGGGGCGCCGGTAACTAATGAAAAACTGTTTTTT. Its translation is CASSGGKGAPVTNEKLFF.

The genes are TRBV24-1 and TRBJ2-7; TRBD1 matches at 8 bases. V lost 9 bases to trimming and J lost 5 bases; unmatched junction nucleotides: 11. The CDR3 totals 14 residues. Germline V lookup: CDR1 KGHDR, CDR2 SFDVKD. CDR3 region: CATSTGDRRDEQYF. Written as DNA, the CDR3 is TGTGCCACCTCTACAGGGGACAGGAGGGACGAGCAGTACTTC.